This is a list of T cell receptor beta chains from one sample in a study of T cells after yellow fever vaccination. TCRdb itself ran the 5' RACE reads through MiXCR, one entry per CDR3 protein. In the table there are fewer than 500,000 distinct CDR3 sequences, roughly a sixth of which are singletons. The specimen comprised PBMCs, sampled before the yellow fever booster vaccination. The receptor source for this set is a man aged 18 to 30 who received the YFV17D yellow fever vaccine. Both conserved end residues are part of each CDR3. D genes are given only for firm matches. Not every row has a clone size; where given, it reads once, few, many or a size class.

v_gene,d_gene,abundance,j_gene,CDR3aa,CDR3nt
TRBV19,.,few,TRBJ1-6,CASSRDGYSPLHF,TGTGCCAGTAGCAGAGACGGGTATTCACCCCTCCACTTT
TRBV11-2,TRBD2,.,TRBJ2-5,CASSLGAAGGQETQYF,TGTGCCAGCAGCTTAGGGGCAGCGGGGGGGCAAGAGACCCAGTACTTC
TRBV12-3/TRBV12-4,TRBD2,.,TRBJ2-1,CASGGGRPYNEQFF,TGTGCCAGCGGGGGCGGGAGGCCCTACAATGAGCAGTTCTTC
TRBV12-3/TRBV12-4,TRBD2,.,TRBJ2-1,CASSLRSWLAGGKTYNEQFF,TGTGCCAGCAGTTTACGGAGCTGGCTAGCGGGGGGTAAGACCTACAATGAGCAGTTCTTC
TRBV19,.,few,TRBJ2-2,CASSPGGVPGELFF,TGTGCCAGTAGCCCAGGGGGGGTCCCCGGGGAGCTGTTTTTT
TRBV9,TRBD1,few,TRBJ1-4,CASSGLTGTGNEKLFF,TGTGCCAGCAGCGGTCTCACCGGGACAGGGAATGAAAAACTGTTTTTT
TRBV27,.,few,TRBJ2-1,CASSLAGALGNEQFF,TGTGCCAGCAGTTTAGCCGGGGCCCTAGGCAATGAGCAGTTCTTC
TRBV3-1,TRBD2,.,TRBJ2-5,CASSQPGGETQYF,TGTGCCAGCAGCCAACCCGGGGGGGAGACCCAGTACTTC
TRBV27,TRBD1,many,TRBJ1-4,CASSTGATNEKLFF,TGTGCCAGCAGTACAGGGGCAACTAATGAAAAACTGTTTTTT
TRBV7-2,.,few,TRBJ2-7,CASSDGPGGPVYEQYF,TGTGCCAGCAGCGACGGCCCGGGGGGCCCAGTGTACGAGCAGTACTTC
TRBV6-2/TRBV6-3,.,.,TRBJ2-1,CASSYGQGKFF,TGTGCCAGCAGTTACGGGCAGGGGAAGTTCTTC
TRBV6-2/TRBV6-3,.,few,TRBJ2-3,CASSVGGRNTDTQYF,TGTGCCAGCAGTGTCGGGGGCCGTAACACAGATACGCAGTATTTT
TRBV5-1,TRBD1,.,TRBJ2-3,CASSFTGVAADTQYF,TGCGCCAGCAGTTTTACAGGGGTTGCAGCAGATACGCAGTATTTT
TRBV6-4,.,.,TRBJ2-1,CASRRDFSTDNEQFF,TGTGCCAGCAGACGGGACTTCTCTACCGACAATGAGCAGTTCTTC
TRBV15,.,.,TRBJ2-1,CATSGKGTTYNEQFF,TGTGCCACCTCGGGAAAGGGGACGACTTACAATGAGCAGTTCTTC
TRBV27,.,few,TRBJ1-4,CASSSNTRATNEKLFF,TGTGCCAGCAGTTCGAACACACGAGCAACTAATGAAAAACTGTTTTTT
TRBV6-5,TRBD2,.,TRBJ2-7,CASSSSPGLAGGRNF,TGTGCCAGCAGTTCTTCCCCGGGACTAGCGGGGGGGCGGAACTTC
TRBV28,.,few,TRBJ1-4,CASNSRVSEKLFF,TGTGCCAGCAATAGCAGGGTGTCTGAAAAACTGTTTTTT
TRBV29-1,.,few,TRBJ1-1,CSVGGQPKNLEAFF,TGCAGCGTAGGCGGACAGCCGAAGAACCTCGAAGCTTTCTTT
TRBV29-1,.,.,TRBJ2-2,CSFLAFWELFF,TGCAGTTTTTTGGCTTTTTGGGAGCTGTTTTTT
TRBV4-1,.,few,TRBJ1-2,CASSANQRLYGYTF,TGCGCCAGCAGCGCGAATCAGCGTCTCTATGGCTACACCTTC
TRBV12-3/TRBV12-4,.,few,TRBJ1-4,CASSNGQLTNEKLFF,TGTGCCAGCAGTAACGGACAGTTAACTAATGAAAAACTGTTTTTT
TRBV5-1,.,few,TRBJ1-2,CASRQGSGVGYTF,TGCGCCAGCAGACAGGGTAGTGGTGTAGGCTACACCTTC
TRBV5-1,.,.,TRBJ1-1,CASSGGLSEAFF,TGCGCCAGCAGCGGGGGGTTGTCCGAAGCTTTCTTT
TRBV7-2,.,.,TRBJ1-5,CASSLAGESPPQHF,TGTGCCAGCAGCTTAGCCGGGGAAAGTCCGCCCCAGCATTTT
TRBV6-5,TRBD2,.,TRBJ2-5,CASSYASGGLGETQYF,TGTGCCAGCAGTTACGCGAGCGGGGGCCTTGGAGAGACCCAGTACTTC
TRBV7-9,.,few,TRBJ2-3,CASSFPGQAIDTQYF,TGTGCCAGCAGCTTCCCGGGACAAGCCATAGATACGCAGTATTTT
TRBV6-4,.,.,TRBJ2-1,CASSVGGGAAQFF,TGTGCCAGCAGTGTTGGCGGGGGCGCCGCGCAGTTCTTC
TRBV6-4,.,few,TRBJ1-1,CASSHDRASNFQNTEAFF,TGTGCCAGCAGCCATGACAGAGCCAGTAATTTCCAGAACACTGAAGCTTTCTTT
TRBV6-5,.,many,TRBJ2-5,CASSYSGRGETQYF,TGTGCCAGCAGTTACTCGGGCAGGGGAGAGACCCAGTACTTC
TRBV20-1,TRBD2,few,TRBJ2-3,CSAPPLAGRDTQYF,TGCAGTGCCCCTCCTCTAGCGGGGCGAGATACGCAGTATTTT
TRBV20-1,.,few,TRBJ2-7,CSASGDPYEQYF,TGCAGTGCTAGTGGGGACCCCTACGAGCAGTACTTC
TRBV20-1,.,few,TRBJ1-1,CSVPGTSNTEAFF,TGCAGTGTTCCGGGCACCTCAAACACTGAAGCTTTCTTT
TRBV12-3/TRBV12-4,.,few,TRBJ2-1,CASSFLGAHNEQFF,TGTGCCAGCAGTTTCCTCGGGGCCCACAATGAGCAGTTCTTC
TRBV5-5,.,many,TRBJ1-6,CASSLAGTRNSPLHF,TGTGCCAGCAGCTTGGCGGGGACGAGGAATTCACCCCTCCACTTT
TRBV24-1,.,.,TRBJ1-5,CATSGGGNYQPQHF,TGTGCCACCAGTGGTGGGGGGAATTATCAGCCCCAGCATTTT
TRBV6-5,TRBD2,few,TRBJ2-2,CASSYSTNSGGRDTGELFF,TGTGCCAGCAGTTACTCGACGAATAGCGGGGGGCGGGACACCGGGGAGCTGTTTTTT
TRBV5-1,.,many,TRBJ2-3,CASSLGTTDTQYF,TGCGCCAGCAGCTTGGGGACAACAGATACGCAGTATTTT
TRBV20-1,.,.,TRBJ2-2,CSARDRSRGGLFF,TGCAGTGCTAGAGATCGATCCCGGGGAGGGCTGTTTTTT
TRBV3-1,.,few,TRBJ2-3,CASSPYPPQGAQYF,TGTGCCAGCAGCCCCTACCCCCCGCAGGGCGCGCAGTATTTT
TRBV7-9,.,few,TRBJ2-5,CASSPSVRKGETQYF,TGTGCCAGCAGCCCCTCGGTCAGGAAGGGAGAGACCCAGTACTTC
TRBV7-9,.,.,TRBJ1-5,CASSLGLPENQPQHF,TGTGCCAGCAGCTTAGGGTTGCCGGAAAATCAGCCCCAGCATTTT
TRBV20-1,TRBD2,many,TRBJ2-2,CSATSGGGTGELFF,TGCAGTGCTACTAGCGGGGGGGGCACCGGGGAGCTGTTTTTT
TRBV5-6,.,few,TRBJ2-1,CASKEGVRDEQFF,TGTGCCAGCAAAGAGGGGGTGAGGGATGAGCAGTTCTTC
TRBV5-1,.,few,TRBJ1-5,CASSLDPGLNQPQHF,TGCGCCAGCAGCTTGGACCCCGGGCTGAACCAGCCCCAGCATTTT
TRBV29-1,TRBD1,few,TRBJ1-5,CSARTGWDQPQHF,TGCAGCGCTAGGACAGGGTGGGATCAGCCCCAGCATTTT
TRBV20-1,.,.,TRBJ1-5,CSATREGRYSNQPQHF,TGCAGTGCTACTCGGGAAGGGAGGTATAGCAATCAGCCCCAGCATTTT
TRBV2,.,.,TRBJ2-1,CASSVELYNEQFF,TGTGCCAGCAGTGTGGAACTCTACAATGAGCAGTTCTTC
TRBV11-2,.,.,TRBJ2-7,CASSLTRHRSYEQYF,TGTGCCAGCAGCTTAACGAGACACCGCTCCTACGAGCAGTACTTC
TRBV4-3,.,few,TRBJ2-5,CASSQALGEETQYF,TGCGCCAGCAGCCAAGCGCTCGGTGAAGAGACCCAGTACTTC
TRBV4-1,.,.,TRBJ2-3,CASSQLGFTDTQYF,TGCGCCAGCAGCCAACTCGGTTTCACAGATACGCAGTATTTT
TRBV6-5,TRBD2,few,TRBJ2-2,CASSGGEGRDGELFF,TGTGCCAGCAGTGGCGGGGAGGGACGCGACGGGGAGCTGTTTTTT
TRBV5-4,TRBD1,few,TRBJ1-6,CASSQGARSPLHF,TGTGCCAGCAGCCAGGGGGCACGATCACCCCTCCACTTT
TRBV12-3/TRBV12-4,TRBD1,few,TRBJ2-3,CAATDRDRQGDTQYF,TGTGCCGCAACCGACCGGGACAGGCAAGGAGATACGCAGTATTTT
TRBV6-5,.,.,TRBJ2-1,CASSRGVDGNEQFF,TGTGCCAGCTCCAGGGGGGTCGATGGCAATGAGCAGTTCTTC
TRBV12-3/TRBV12-4,TRBD2,few,TRBJ2-3,CASRPTSAGFPDTQYF,TGTGCCAGCAGACCCACCTCAGCGGGGTTTCCAGATACGCAGTATTTT
TRBV6-2/TRBV6-3,.,.,TRBJ1-2,CASGPIYGYTF,TGTGCCAGCGGGCCTATCTATGGCTACACCTTC
TRBV11-1,TRBD1,.,TRBJ2-5,CASSFKGAETQYF,TGTGCCAGCAGCTTTAAGGGGGCCGAGACCCAGTACTTC
TRBV3-1,.,.,TRBJ2-3,CASSRNIGDTQYF,TGTGCCAGCAGCCGGAATATAGGAGATACGCAGTATTTT